This T cell receptor beta chain was identified in a study of cytomegalovirus exposure and HLA in healthy donors. Germline-derived CDR1 and CDR2 are SQVTM and ANQGSEA. J was trimmed by 3 bases and V by 4 bases; bases with no gene match: 5. The CDR3 extends over 14 amino acids. A word on this clone: Its matching antigen is unknown.

Broader study findings: Through in vitro validation, a few CMV-associated chains were shown to be specific for CMV antigens. TCR beta sequences reportedly predicted most subjects' HLA-A and HLA-B alleles accurately. Whilst most TCR sequences proved rare, a subset of public TCRs occurred across many donors. Most CMV-associated TCR beta chains appeared HLA-restricted in a later analysis.

The PCR made use of 60 Vbeta and 13 Jbeta primers. The method was immunoSEQ multiplex PCR; TCRdb's version includes in-frame clones alone and lacks a portion of them. This table holds about 130,000 clones, about 80% found once. The chain recombines TRBV29-1 with TRBJ2-3; TRBD2 aligns across 9 bases. Sequences were obtained from PBMCs. The TCR sequence derives from a man aged 35-49 years in good health and CMV-seronegative. The DNA of the CDR3 is TGCAGCGTTGCCAGCGGGGGGACTACAGATACGCAGTATTTT. This gives the protein CSVASGGTTDTQYF.